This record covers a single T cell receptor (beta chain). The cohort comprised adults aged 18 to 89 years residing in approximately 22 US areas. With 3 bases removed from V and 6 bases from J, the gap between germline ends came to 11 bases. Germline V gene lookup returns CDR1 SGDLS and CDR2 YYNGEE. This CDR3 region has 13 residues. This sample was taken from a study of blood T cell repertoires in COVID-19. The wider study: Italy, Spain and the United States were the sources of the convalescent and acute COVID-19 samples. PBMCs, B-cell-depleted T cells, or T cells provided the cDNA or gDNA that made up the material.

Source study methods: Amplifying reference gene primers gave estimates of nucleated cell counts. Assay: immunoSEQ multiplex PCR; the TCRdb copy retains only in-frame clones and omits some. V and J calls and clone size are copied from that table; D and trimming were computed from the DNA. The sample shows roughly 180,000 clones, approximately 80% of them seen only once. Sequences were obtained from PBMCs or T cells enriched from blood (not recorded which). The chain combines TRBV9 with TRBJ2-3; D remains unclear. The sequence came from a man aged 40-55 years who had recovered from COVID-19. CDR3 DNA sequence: TGTGCCAGCAGCGACTTTGACATGGATACGCAGTATTTT. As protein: CASSDFDMDTQYF.